This note documents a single T cell receptor beta chain sequence. This sample is drawn from a study of metastatic and nonmetastatic thyroid tumors. Overall study context: Repertoires from blood and tumor or nodule tissue of malignant and benign thyroid patients were compared.

TCRdb re-called clones via MiXCR from the PCR reads. In the table there are 15,000 to 20,000 clones, around 26% of which are singletons. Not a single patient had been given any form of treatment at any point before undergoing thyroid surgery. The CDR3 is 14 amino acids. Trimming removed 8 bases at V and 5 bases at J, with 13 bases between. Germline V gene lookup returns CDR1 MDHEN and CDR2 SYDVKM. Material for sequencing was tumor tissue. This TCR derives from a female donor with papillary thyroid cancer or a benign thyroid nodule (not recorded which). Some clones in this sample may be carry-over from other donors' samples. The rearrangement uses TRBV28 and TRBJ1-6, with D possibly being TRBD1 (6 bases). CDR3 sequence reads: CASALSGDNSPLHF. The CDR3 nucleotides read TGTGCCAGCGCACTTTCAGGGGATAATTCACCCCTCCACTTT.